The TCR beta chain under discussion was sequenced for a study of shared clonotypes between healthy human individuals. Germline CDR1 SGHNT, CDR2 YYREEE (reference sequence). The CDR3 length is 16 residues. V gave up 0 bases and J gave up 8 bases; unmatched junction bases: 10. Produced via immunoSEQ multiplex PCR; TCRdb's table is partial and in-frame only. Of some 1.1 million clones detected, approximately 80% appear once; the ten largest clones hold about 0.94%. CD4+ cells were split into CD45RA+ naive and CD45RA-negative memory subsets. Study findings and constraints: Memory subsets had estimated richness that was generally smaller than that of naive subsets. Though the depth was large, rarefaction showed that sorted-subset sequencing was incomplete. Non-shared clonotypes were found to have lower generation probabilities than the clonotypes that were shared by all four of the sorted-subset donors.

This clone occurred many times. Its antigen is not known. Other DNA sequences in this sample translate to the same CDR3. The TCR comes from a man between 18 and 29 years old in good health. Some clones in this sample may be carry-over from other donors' samples. The gene calls are TRBV5-4 and TRBJ2-1, with TRBD2 identical over 8 bases. Input material: memory CD4+ T cells from PBMCs. Subset noted: CD45RA-negative fraction. The CDR3 region has the DNA TGTGCCAGCAGCTTGGGGTCTAGCGGGTATGGATATGAGCAGTTCTTC. Its protein is CASSLGSSGYGYEQFF.